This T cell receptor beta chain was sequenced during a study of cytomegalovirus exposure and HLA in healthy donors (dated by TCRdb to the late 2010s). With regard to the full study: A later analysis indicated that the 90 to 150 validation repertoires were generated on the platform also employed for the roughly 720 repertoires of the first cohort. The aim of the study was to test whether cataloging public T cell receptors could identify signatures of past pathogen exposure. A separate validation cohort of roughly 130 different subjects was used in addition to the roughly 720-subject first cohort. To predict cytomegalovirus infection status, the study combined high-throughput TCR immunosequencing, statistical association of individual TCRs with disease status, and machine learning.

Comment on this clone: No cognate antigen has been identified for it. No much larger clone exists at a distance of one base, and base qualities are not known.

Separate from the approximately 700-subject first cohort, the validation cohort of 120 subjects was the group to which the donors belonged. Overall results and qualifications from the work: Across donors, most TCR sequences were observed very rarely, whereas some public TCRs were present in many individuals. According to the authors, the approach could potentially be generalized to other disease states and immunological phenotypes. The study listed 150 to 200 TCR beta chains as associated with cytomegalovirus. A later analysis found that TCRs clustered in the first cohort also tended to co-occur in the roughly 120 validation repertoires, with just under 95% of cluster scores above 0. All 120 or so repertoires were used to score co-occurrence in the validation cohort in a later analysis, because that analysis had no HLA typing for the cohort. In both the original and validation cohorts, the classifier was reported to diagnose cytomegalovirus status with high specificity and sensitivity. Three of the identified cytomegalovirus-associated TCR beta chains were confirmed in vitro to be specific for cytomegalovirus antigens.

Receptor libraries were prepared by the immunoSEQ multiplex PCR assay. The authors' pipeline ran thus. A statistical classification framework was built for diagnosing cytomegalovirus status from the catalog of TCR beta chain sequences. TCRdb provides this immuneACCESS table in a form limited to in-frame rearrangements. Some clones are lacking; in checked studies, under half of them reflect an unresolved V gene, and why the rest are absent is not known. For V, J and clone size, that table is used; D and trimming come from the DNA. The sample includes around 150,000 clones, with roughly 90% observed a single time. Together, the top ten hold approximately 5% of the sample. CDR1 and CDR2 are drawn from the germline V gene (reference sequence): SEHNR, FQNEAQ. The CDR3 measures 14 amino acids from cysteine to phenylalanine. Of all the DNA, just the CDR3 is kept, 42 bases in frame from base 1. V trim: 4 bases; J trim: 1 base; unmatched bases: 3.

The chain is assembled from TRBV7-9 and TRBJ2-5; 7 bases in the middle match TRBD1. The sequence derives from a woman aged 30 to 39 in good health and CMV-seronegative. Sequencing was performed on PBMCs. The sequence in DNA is TGTGCCAGCAGCTCCCGGGACAGCCAAGAGACCCAGTACTTC. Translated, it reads CASSSRDSQETQYF. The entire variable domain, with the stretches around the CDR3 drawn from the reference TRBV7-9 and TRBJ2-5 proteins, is DTGVSQNPRHKITKRGQNVTFRCDPISEHNRLYWYRQTLGQGPEFLTYFQNEAQLEKSRLLSDRFSAERPKGSFSTLEIQRTEQGDSAMYLCASSSRDSQETQYFGPGTRLLVL.